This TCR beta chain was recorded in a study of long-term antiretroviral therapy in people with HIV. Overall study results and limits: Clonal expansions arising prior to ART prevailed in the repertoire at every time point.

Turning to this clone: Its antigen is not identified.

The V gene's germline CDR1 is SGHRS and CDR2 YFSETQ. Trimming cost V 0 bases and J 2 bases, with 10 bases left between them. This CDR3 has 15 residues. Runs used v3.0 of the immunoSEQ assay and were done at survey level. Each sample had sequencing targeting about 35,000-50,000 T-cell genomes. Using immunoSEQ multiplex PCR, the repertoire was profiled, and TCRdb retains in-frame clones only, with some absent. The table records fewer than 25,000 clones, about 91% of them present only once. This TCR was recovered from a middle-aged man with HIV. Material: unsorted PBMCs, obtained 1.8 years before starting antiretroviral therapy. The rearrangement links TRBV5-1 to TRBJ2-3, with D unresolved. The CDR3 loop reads CASSLDRPNTDTQYF. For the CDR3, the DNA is TGCGCCAGCAGCTTGGACAGACCTAACACAGATACGCAGTATTTT.